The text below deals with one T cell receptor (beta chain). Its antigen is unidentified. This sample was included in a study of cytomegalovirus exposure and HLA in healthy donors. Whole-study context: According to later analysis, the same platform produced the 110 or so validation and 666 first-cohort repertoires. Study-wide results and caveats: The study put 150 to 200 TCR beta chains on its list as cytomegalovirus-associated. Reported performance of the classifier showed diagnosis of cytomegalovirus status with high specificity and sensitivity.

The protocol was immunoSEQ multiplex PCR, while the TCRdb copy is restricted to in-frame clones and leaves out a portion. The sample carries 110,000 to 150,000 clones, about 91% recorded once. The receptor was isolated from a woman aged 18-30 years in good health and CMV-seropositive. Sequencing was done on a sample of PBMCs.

The DNA of the CDR3 is TGTGCCAGCAGTCCCAGCGGGGGGTACACCGGGGAGCTGTTTTTT. This gives the protein CASSPSGGYTGELFF. V usage is TRBV6-4 and J usage is TRBJ2-2, with 9 bases identical to TRBD2. The CDR3 length is 15 residues. Germline CDR1 reads MRHNA; CDR2 reads SNTAGT. Losses at the gene ends were 5 bases for V and 3 bases for J; bases not matched to a gene: 4.